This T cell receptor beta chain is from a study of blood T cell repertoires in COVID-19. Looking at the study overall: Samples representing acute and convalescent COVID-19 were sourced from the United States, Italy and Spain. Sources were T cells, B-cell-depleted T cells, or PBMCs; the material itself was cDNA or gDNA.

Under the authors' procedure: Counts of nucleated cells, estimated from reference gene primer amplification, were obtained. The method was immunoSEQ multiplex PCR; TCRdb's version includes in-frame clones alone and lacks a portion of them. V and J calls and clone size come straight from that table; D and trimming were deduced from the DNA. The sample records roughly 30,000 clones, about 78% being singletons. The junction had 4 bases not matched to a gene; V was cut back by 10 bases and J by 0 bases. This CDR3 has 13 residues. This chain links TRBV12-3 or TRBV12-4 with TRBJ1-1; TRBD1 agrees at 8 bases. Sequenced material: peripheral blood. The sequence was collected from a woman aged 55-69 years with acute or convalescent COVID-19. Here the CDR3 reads CATQQGVNTEAFF. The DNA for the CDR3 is TGTGCCACCCAACAGGGGGTGAACACTGAAGCTTTCTTT.